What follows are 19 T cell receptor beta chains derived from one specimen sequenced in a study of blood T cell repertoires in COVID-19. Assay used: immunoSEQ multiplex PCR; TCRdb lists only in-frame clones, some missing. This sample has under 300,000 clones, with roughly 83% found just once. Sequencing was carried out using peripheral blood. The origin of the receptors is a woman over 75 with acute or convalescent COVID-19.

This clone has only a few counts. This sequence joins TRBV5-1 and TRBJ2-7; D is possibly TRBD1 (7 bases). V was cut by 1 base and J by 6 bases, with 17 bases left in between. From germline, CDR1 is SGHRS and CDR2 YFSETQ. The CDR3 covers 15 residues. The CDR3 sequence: CASSLSAGGGREQYF. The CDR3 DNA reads TGCGCCAGCAGCTTGTCGGCAGGGGGAGGTCGCGAGCAGTACTTC.

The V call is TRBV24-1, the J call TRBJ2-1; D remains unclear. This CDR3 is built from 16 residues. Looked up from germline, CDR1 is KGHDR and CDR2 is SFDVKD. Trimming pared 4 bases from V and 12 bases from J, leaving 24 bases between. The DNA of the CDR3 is TGTGCCACCAGTGAGATCGACCGTCTAGTTGAACGTAGGCAGTTCTTC. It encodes CATSEIDRLVERRQFF.

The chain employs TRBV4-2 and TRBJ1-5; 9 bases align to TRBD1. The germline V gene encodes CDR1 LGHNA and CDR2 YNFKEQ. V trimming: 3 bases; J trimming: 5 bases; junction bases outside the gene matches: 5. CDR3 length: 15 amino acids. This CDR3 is CASSHGDRGDQPQHF. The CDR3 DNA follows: TGTGCCAGCAGCCATGGTGACAGGGGGGATCAGCCCCAGCATTTT.

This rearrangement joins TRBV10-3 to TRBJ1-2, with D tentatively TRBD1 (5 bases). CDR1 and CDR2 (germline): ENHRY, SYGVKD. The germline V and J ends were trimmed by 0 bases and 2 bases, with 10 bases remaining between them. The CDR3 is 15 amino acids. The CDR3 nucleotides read TGTGCCATCAGTGAGTCTAGGACACTAAACTATGGCTACACCTTC. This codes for CAISESRTLNYGYTF.

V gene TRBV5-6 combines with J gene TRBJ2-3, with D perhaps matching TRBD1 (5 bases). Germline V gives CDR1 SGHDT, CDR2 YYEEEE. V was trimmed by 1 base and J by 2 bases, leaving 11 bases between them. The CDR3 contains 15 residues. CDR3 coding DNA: TGTGCCAGCAGCTTGAGGACAACTCACACAGATACGCAGTATTTT. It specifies CASSLRTTHTDTQYF.

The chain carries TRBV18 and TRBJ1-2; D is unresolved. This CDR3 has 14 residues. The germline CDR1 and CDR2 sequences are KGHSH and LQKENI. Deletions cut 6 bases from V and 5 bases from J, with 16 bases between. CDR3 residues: CASSPTAQAYGYTF. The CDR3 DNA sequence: TGTGCCAGCTCCCCGACTGCGCAAGCGTATGGCTACACCTTC. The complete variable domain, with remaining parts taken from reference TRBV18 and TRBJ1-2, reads NAGVMQNPRHLVRRRGQEARLRCSPMKGHSHVYWYRQLPEEGLKFMVYLQKENIIDESGMPKERFSAEFPKEGPSILRIQQVVRGDSAAYFCASSPTAQAYGYTFGSGTRLTVV.

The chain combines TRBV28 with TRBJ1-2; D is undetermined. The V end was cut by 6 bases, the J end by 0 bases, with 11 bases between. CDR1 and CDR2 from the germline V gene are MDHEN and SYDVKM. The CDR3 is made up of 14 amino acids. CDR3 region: CASRNGPANYGYTF. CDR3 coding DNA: TGTGCCAGCAGGAATGGGCCTGCTAACTATGGCTACACCTTC.

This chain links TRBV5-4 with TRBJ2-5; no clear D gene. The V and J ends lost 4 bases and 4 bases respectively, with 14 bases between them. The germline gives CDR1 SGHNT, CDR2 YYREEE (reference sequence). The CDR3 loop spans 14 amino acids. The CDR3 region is CASSLGRATETQYF. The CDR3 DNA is TGTGCCAGCAGCCTTGGGCGAGCCACAGAGACCCAGTACTTC.

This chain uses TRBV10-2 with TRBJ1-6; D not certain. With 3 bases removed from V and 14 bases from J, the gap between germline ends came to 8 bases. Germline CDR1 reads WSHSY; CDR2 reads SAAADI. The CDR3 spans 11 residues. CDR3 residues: CASSEGRALHF. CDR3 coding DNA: TGCGCCAGCAGTGAAGGGCGGGCCCTCCACTTT.

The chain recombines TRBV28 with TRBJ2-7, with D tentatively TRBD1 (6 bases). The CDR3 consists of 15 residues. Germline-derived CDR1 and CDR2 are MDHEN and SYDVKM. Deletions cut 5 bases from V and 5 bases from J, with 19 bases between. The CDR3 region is CASSPQASGADEQYF. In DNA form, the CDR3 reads TGTGCCAGCAGTCCACAGGCCTCAGGGGCCGACGAGCAGTACTTC.

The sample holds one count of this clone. For the CDR3, the DNA is TGTGCCAGCAGCCTCGACAGGGGGCCGGGGACTGAAGCTTTCTTT. Translated: CASSLDRGPGTEAFF. V gene TRBV3-1 (or the pseudogene TRBV3-2) combines with J gene TRBJ1-1; 10 bases map to TRBD1. CDR1 is LGHDT, CDR2 YNNKEL, per germline (reference sequence). J was trimmed by 5 bases and V by 4 bases; bases with no gene match: 7. This CDR3 contains 15 residues.

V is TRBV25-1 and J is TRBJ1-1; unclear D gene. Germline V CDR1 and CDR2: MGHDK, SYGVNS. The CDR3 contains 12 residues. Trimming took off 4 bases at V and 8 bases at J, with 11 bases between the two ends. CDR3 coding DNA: TGTGCCAGCAGTGGAGAAACCCCGGAAGCTTTCTTT. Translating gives CASSGETPEAFF.

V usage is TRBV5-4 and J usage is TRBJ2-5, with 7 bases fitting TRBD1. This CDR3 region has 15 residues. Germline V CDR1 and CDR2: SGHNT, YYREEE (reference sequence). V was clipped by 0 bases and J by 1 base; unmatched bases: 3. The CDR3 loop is CASSLEGGRQETQYF. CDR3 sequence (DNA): TGTGCCAGCAGCTTGGAAGGGGGCCGCCAAGAGACCCAGTACTTC.

CDR3 protein: CASSSPGTPRGGGYTF. In nucleotides, the CDR3 is TGTGCCAGCAGTTCCCCCGGGACCCCGCGGGGAGGTGGCTACACCTTC. The chain uses TRBV28 and TRBJ1-2, with a tentative D call TRBD1 (5 bases). The CDR3 loop spans 16 amino acids. The germline V gene encodes CDR1 MDHEN and CDR2 SYDVKM. Trimming removed 4 bases at V and 7 bases at J, with 22 bases between.

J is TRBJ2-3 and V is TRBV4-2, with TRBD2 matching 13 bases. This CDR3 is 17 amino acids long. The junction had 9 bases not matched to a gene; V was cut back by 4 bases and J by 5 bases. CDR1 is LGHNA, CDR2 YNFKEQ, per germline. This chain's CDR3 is CASSRTSGGAGRDTQYF. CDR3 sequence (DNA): TGTGCCAGCAGCCGAACTAGCGGGGGGGCCGGTAGAGATACGCAGTATTTT.

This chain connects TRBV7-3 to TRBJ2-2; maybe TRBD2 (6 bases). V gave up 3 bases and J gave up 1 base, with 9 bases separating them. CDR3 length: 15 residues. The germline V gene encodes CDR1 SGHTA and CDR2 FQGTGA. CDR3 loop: CASSFWGGNTGELFF. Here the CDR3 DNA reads TGTGCCAGCAGCTTCTGGGGAGGGAACACCGGGGAGCTGTTTTTT.

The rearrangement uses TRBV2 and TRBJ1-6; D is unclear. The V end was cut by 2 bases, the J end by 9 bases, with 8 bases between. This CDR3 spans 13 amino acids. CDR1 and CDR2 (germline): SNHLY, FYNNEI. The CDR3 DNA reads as TGTGCCAGCAGTGAAACTCCTCCTTCACCCCTCCACTTT. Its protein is CASSETPPSPLHF.

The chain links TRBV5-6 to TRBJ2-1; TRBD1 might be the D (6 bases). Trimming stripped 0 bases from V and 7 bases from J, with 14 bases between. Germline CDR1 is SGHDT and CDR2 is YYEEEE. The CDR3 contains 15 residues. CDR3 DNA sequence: TGTGCCAGCAGCTTGGTCGACTCAGGGGAGAATGAGCAGTTCTTC. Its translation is CASSLVDSGENEQFF. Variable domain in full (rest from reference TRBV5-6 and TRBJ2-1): DAGVTQSPTHLIKTRGQQVTLRCSPKSGHDTVSWYQQALGQGPQFIFQYYEEEERQRGNFPDRFSGHQFPNYSSELNVNALLLGDSALYLCASSLVDSGENEQFFGPGTRLTVL.

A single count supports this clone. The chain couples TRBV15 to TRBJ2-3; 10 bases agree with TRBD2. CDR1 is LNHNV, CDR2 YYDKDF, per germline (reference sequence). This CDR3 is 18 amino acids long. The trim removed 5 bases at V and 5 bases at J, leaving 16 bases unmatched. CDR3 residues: CATSRGTGGASGRDTQYF. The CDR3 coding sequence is TGTGCCACCAGCCGGGGGACTGGCGGGGCTAGCGGGAGAGATACGCAGTATTTT. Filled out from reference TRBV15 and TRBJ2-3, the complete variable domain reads DAMVIQNPRYQVTQFGKPVTLSCSQTLNHNVMYWYQQKSSQAPKLLFHYYDKDFNNEADTPDNFQSRRPNTSFCFLDIRSPGLGDTAMYLCATSRGTGGASGRDTQYFGPGTRLTVL.